This passage covers 7 T cell receptor beta chains from one sample sequenced in a study of radiation and T cells in renal cell carcinoma. Time point given: baseline pretreatment blood. The treatment was: 15 Gy SBRT to primary tumor, nephrectomy 4 weeks later. Data came from immunoSEQ multiplex PCR; TCRdb stores just in-frame clones and leaves some out. The sample lists 150,000 or so clones; about 88% were seen once. Sequences were derived from blood, sampled from a patient whose treatment included radiotherapy and nephrectomy. Receptor source: a woman in her 70s with renal cell carcinoma.

The chain uses TRBV7-2 and TRBJ2-5; tentatively, D is TRBD1 or TRBD2 (6 bases each). In germline, CDR1 is SGHTA, CDR2 FQGNSA. CDR3 length: 15 residues. V dropped 1 base and J dropped 3 bases, with 12 bases sitting between them. For the CDR3, the DNA is TGTGCCAGCAGCTTAGGGGGGGCAGGGGAAGAGACCCAGTACTTC. Its protein is CASSLGGAGEETQYF.

The rearrangement uses TRBV5-1 and TRBJ2-1; tentative D call: TRBD2 (6 bases). This CDR3 comprises 16 residues. V lost 5 bases, J lost 5 bases, and 20 bases lay in between. Germline V CDR1 and CDR2: SGHRS, YFSETQ. In DNA, the CDR3 is TGCGCCAGCAGTCCCGGAACTAGGACGGGAGACAATGAGCAGTTCTTC. Amino acids: CASSPGTRTGDNEQFF.

Remarks on this clone: One end of the junction is discordant with germline, which a read error may explain. This chain links TRBV25-1 with TRBJ2-7, with D possibly TRBD2 on 5 matching bases. The CDR3 length is 13 residues. Germline V gene sequence: CDR1 MGHDK, CDR2 SYGVNS. The CDR3 protein is CASRESGSYEQYF. The CDR3 region has the DNA TGTGCCAGCAGAGAATCGGGGTCCTACGAGCAGTACTTC.

This chain joins TRBV13 and TRBJ2-1; D perhaps matches TRBD1 (5 bases). Trimming pared 0 bases from V and 4 bases from J, leaving 10 bases between. The CDR3 consists of 15 residues. Germline CDR1 reads PRHDT; CDR2 reads FYEKMQ (reference sequence). The CDR3 loop is CASSLGGQGYNEQFF. The CDR3 DNA reads as TGTGCCAGCAGCTTAGGGGGCCAGGGTTACAATGAGCAGTTCTTC.

This chain connects TRBV28 to TRBJ2-6, with 10 bases fitting TRBD2. CDR1 and CDR2 from the germline V gene are MDHEN and SYDVKM. Trimming took 5 bases from V and 0 from J; bases not matched to a gene: 7. This CDR3 contains 18 residues. The CDR3 DNA reads TGTGCCAGCAGTGTCTCTAGCGGGGGCTACTCTGGGGCCAACGTCCTGACTTTC. Protein: CASSVSSGGYSGANVLTF.

As concerns this clone: Different DNA sequences within this sample yield the same CDR3. This rearrangement joins TRBV27 to TRBJ1-6; D ambiguous. Germline V gene sequence: CDR1 MNHEY, CDR2 SMNVEV (reference sequence). V was shortened by 2 bases and J by 8 bases, with 4 bases between the two germline ends. CDR3 length: 12 amino acids. CDR3 region: CASSLGYSPLHF. For the CDR3, the DNA is TGTGCCAGCAGTTTAGGCTATTCACCCCTCCACTTT.

The chain joins TRBV9 to TRBJ2-3; 15 nucleotides align to TRBD2. V gave up 0 bases and J gave up 5 bases; unmatched junction bases: 7. This CDR3 is built from 18 residues. Germline V gene data show CDR1 as SGDLS and CDR2 as YYNGEE. Here the CDR3 reads CASSVDGLAGGAQDTQYF. CDR3 in DNA: TGTGCCAGCAGCGTAGACGGACTAGCGGGGGGGGCTCAAGATACGCAGTATTTT. The whole variable domain, remainder taken from reference TRBV9 and TRBJ2-3, is DSGVTQTPKHLITATGQRVTLRCSPRSGDLSVYWYQQSLDQGLQFLIQYYNGEERAKGNILERFSAQQFPDLHSELNLSSLELGDSALYFCASSVDGLAGGAQDTQYFGPGTRLTVL.